These 14 T cell receptor beta chains came from one sample sequenced in a study of human T cells and chemical hapten exposure. Time point reported: pre-sensitization, week 0. Treatment described: therapeutic diphenylcyclopropenone sensitization with weekly scalp DPC. TCRdb analysed the RACE reads with MiXCR anew, one entry per CDR3 protein. The data contain over 70,000 distinct CDR3 sequences, around 15% of them seen just once; the ten biggest clones take up approximately 4.5%. The material was whole blood, obtained in connection with sensitization to the hapten diphenylcyclopropenone (DPC). The receptors here all came from a woman between 45 and 60 years old with alopecia areata. Some clones in this sample may be carry-over from other donors' samples.

This clonotype was seen at least ten times. The V gene is TRBV3-1, the J gene TRBJ1-3; D is ambiguous. CDR1 and CDR2 from the germline V gene are LGHDT and YNNKEL (reference sequence). Trimming shortened V by 4 bases and J by 1 base, and 14 bases separated the two germline ends. CDR3 length: 16 amino acids. The CDR3 sequence: CASSLRLGKSGNTIYF. CDR3 in DNA: TGTGCCAGCAGCCTTAGACTGGGGAAGTCTGGAAACACCATATATTTT.

This clonotype appeared a few times. The rearrangement uses TRBV6-5 and TRBJ1-2; TRBD1 matches at 7 bases. The length of the CDR3 is 16 residues. Germline CDR1 MNHEY, CDR2 SVGAGI. Unmatched junction bases numbered 6, after V lost 0 bases and J lost 2 bases. The CDR3 nucleotides read TGTGCCAGCAGTTACTCGTCGGCAGGGGGAAACTATGGCTACACCTTC. Translating it yields CASSYSSAGGNYGYTF.

The table lists this clonotype with a few counts. The chain carries TRBV7-8 and TRBJ1-3; D not resolved. CDR1 SGHVS and CDR2 FQNEAQ come from the germline V gene. V lost 6 bases, J lost 4 bases, and 13 bases lay in between. CDR3 length: 14 amino acids. The CDR3 DNA reads as TGTGCCAGCAGACGTACCCCATTCGGAAACACCATATATTTT. Translated: CASRRTPFGNTIYF.

This clonotype was observed a few times. This chain connects TRBV30 to TRBJ1-4; 8 bases align to TRBD1. There are 17 residues in the CDR3. The V segment lost 0 bases and the J segment 2 bases; nucleotides outside the gene matches: 8. Germline CDR1 is GTSNPN and CDR2 is SVGIG (reference sequence). The CDR3 nucleotides are TGTGCCTGGAGTGTACGGGGCAGGGGGCGGACTAATGAAAAACTGTTTTTT. This gives the protein CAWSVRGRGRTNEKLFF.

This chain uses TRBV5-1 with TRBJ1-6, with a tentative D call TRBD1 (5 bases). The germline gives CDR1 SGHRS, CDR2 YFSETQ. The CDR3 has 14 amino acids. Deletions cut 2 bases from V and 9 bases from J, with 12 bases between. In DNA form, the CDR3 reads TGCGCCAGCAGCTTCGGGGGGGAAAGTTCACCCCTCCACTTT. Protein sequence: CASSFGGESSPLHF. The full variable domain, rest sourced from reference TRBV5-1 and TRBJ1-6, is KAGVTQTPRYLIKTRGQQVTLSCSPISGHRSVSWYQQTPGQGLQFLFEYFSETQRNKGNFPGRFSGRQFSNSRSEMNVSTLELGDSALYLCASSFGGESSPLHFGNGTRLTVT.

This clonotype was counted a few times. The V and J genes are TRBV20-1 and TRBJ2-2; the match to TRBD2 covers 8 bases. Germline values: CDR1 DFQATT, CDR2 SNEGSKA (reference sequence). This CDR3 has 15 amino acids. J lost 4 bases, V lost 0 bases, and 4 bases had no gene match. CDR3 sequence reads: CSARDRGRTTGELFF. CDR3 nucleotides: TGCAGTGCTAGAGATCGCGGGAGGACCACCGGGGAGCTGTTTTTT.

This clonotype has more than one count but fewer than ten. In DNA, the CDR3 is TGTGCCAGCAGTGACTACAGGGGTAGCAATCAGCCCCAGCATTTT. Amino acid sequence: CASSDYRGSNQPQHF. J is TRBJ1-5 and V is TRBV2; 7 positions agree with TRBD1. The trim removed 3 bases at V and 0 bases at J, leaving 2 bases unmatched. The CDR3 has 15 amino acids. CDR1 is SNHLY, CDR2 FYNNEI, per germline.

CDR3 region: CSVKRRTDSYEQYF. The DNA for the CDR3 is TGCAGCGTTAAGAGAAGAACCGACTCCTACGAGCAGTACTTC. This chain uses TRBV29-1 with TRBJ2-7; D ambiguous. Trimming cost V 5 bases and J 0 bases, with 14 bases left between them. The CDR3 loop spans 14 amino acids. Germline V CDR1 and CDR2: SQVTM, ANQGSEA.

This clonotype was found once. The gene calls are TRBV29-1 and TRBJ1-5; 8 positions match TRBD1. Per germline, CDR1 SQVTM and CDR2 ANQGSEA. V dropped 1 base and J dropped 4; count of bases not matched to a gene: 3. This CDR3 comprises 14 residues. CDR3 amino acids: CSVEGTGPNQPQHF. DNA for the CDR3: TGCAGCGTTGAAGGGACAGGGCCAAATCAGCCCCAGCATTTT.

This clonotype has a count of ten or more. V gene TRBV5-1 combines with J gene TRBJ2-5; TRBD2 is a possible D gene (5 bases). The CDR3 runs to 15 residues. With 4 bases removed from V and 5 bases from J, the gap between germline ends came to 18 bases. CDR1 and CDR2 from the germline V gene are SGHRS and YFSETQ. CDR3 in amino acids: CASSRAFGGLETQYF. In DNA, the CDR3 is TGCGCCAGCAGCAGGGCTTTCGGCGGACTCGAGACCCAGTACTTC. The full variable domain, rest sourced from reference TRBV5-1 and TRBJ2-5, is KAGVTQTPRYLIKTRGQQVTLSCSPISGHRSVSWYQQTPGQGLQFLFEYFSETQRNKGNFPGRFSGRQFSNSRSEMNVSTLELGDSALYLCASSRAFGGLETQYFGPGTRLLVL.

This clonotype was counted between two and nine times. This sequence joins TRBV2 and TRBJ1-3, with D hard to call. The V and J ends lost 5 bases and 6 bases respectively, with 5 bases between them. The CDR3 is 11 amino acids. The V gene's germline CDR1 is SNHLY and CDR2 FYNNEI. CDR3 nucleotides: TGTGCCAGCAGTCAGGAAAACACCATATATTTT. This codes for CASSQENTIYF.

V is TRBV27 and J is TRBJ2-7, with 7 bases fitting TRBD1. CDR3 length: 16 residues. CDR1 MNHEY and CDR2 SMNVEV come from the germline V gene (reference sequence). V lost 6 bases, J lost 0 bases, and 11 bases stayed unmatched. CDR3 protein: CASSYVGQVPSYEQYF. CDR3 bases: TGTGCCAGCAGCTATGTTGGACAGGTACCCTCCTACGAGCAGTACTTC.

The J gene is TRBJ2-1, the V gene TRBV7-6, with D possibly matching TRBD2 (5 bases). This CDR3 comprises 16 residues. V lost 1 base, J lost 7 bases, and 17 bases lay in between. CDR1 is SGHVS, CDR2 FNYEAQ, per germline. CDR3 bases: TGTGCCAGCAGCTTAGTTCTGGAGGTCGGTCAGAATGAGCAGTTCTTC. It codes for CASSLVLEVGQNEQFF.

A few counts support this clonotype. This sequence joins TRBV5-1 and TRBJ2-3; D not resolved. There are 12 residues in the CDR3. The germline CDR1 and CDR2 sequences are SGHRS and YFSETQ. V lost 5 bases and J lost 0, with 4 bases in between. CDR3 in DNA: TGCGCCAGCAGGGCTAGCACAGATACGCAGTATTTT. Translated, it gives CASRASTDTQYF.